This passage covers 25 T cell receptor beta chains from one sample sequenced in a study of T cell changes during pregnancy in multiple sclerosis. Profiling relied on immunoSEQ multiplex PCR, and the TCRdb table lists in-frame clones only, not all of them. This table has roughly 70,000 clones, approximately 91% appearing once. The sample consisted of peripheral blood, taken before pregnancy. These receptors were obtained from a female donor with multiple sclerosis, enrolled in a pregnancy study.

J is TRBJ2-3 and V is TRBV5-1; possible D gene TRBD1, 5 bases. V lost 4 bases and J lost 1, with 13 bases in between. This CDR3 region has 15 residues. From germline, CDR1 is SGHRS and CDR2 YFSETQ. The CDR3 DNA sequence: TGCGCCAGCAGCCCCCCGGGCAGGGGCACAGATACGCAGTATTTT. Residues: CASSPPGRGTDTQYF.

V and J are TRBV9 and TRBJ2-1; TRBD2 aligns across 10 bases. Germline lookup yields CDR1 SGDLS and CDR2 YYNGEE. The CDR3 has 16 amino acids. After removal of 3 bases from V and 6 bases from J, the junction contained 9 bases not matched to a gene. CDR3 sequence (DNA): TGTGCCAGCAGCGCATCGAGGACTAGCGGACTCAATGAGCAGTTCTTC. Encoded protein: CASSASRTSGLNEQFF.

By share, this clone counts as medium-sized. The CDR3 is CASSQDQPSEPYEQYF. In DNA, the CDR3 is TGTGCCAGCAGCCAAGATCAGCCTAGCGAGCCCTACGAGCAGTACTTC. The chain joins TRBV4-2 to TRBJ2-7, with D perhaps TRBD2 (6 bases). CDR1 is LGHNA and CDR2 is YNFKEQ in the germline V gene. The V end lost 0 bases, the J end lost 2 bases, and 14 bases lay between the germline ends. This CDR3 has 16 residues.

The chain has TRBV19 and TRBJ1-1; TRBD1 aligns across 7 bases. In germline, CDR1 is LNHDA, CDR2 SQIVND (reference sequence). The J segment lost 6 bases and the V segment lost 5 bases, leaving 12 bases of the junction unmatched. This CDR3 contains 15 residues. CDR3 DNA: TGTGCCAGTAGTGCCGATACAGGGGAAGGGTCTGAAGCTTTCTTT. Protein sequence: CASSADTGEGSEAFF.

CDR3 protein: CASSGGQGSGELFF. As DNA, the CDR3 is TGTGCCAGCAGTGGGGGACAGGGTTCCGGGGAGCTGTTTTTT. The gene calls are TRBV28 and TRBJ2-2; 9 nucleotides align to TRBD1. The germline CDR1 and CDR2 sequences are MDHEN and SYDVKM. This CDR3 is 14 amino acids long. V lost 5 bases to trimming and J lost 6 bases; unmatched junction nucleotides: 4.

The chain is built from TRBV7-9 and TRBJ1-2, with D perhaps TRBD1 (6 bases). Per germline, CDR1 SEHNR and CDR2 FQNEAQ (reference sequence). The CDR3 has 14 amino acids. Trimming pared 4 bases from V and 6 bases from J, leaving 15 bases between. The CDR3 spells CASSSGGGRHGYTF. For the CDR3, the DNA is TGTGCCAGCAGCTCAGGCGGGGGGCGACATGGCTACACCTTC. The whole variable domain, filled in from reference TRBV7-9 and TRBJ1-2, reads DTGVSQNPRHKITKRGQNVTFRCDPISEHNRLYWYRQTLGQGPEFLTYFQNEAQLEKSRLLSDRFSAERPKGSFSTLEIQRTEQGDSAMYLCASSSGGGRHGYTFGSGTRLTVV.

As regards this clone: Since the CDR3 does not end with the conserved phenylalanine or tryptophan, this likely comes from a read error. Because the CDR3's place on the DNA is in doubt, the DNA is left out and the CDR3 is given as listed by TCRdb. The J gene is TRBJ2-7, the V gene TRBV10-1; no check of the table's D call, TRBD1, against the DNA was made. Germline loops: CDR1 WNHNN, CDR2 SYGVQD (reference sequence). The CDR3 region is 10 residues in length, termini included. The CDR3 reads CASAGQADGL.

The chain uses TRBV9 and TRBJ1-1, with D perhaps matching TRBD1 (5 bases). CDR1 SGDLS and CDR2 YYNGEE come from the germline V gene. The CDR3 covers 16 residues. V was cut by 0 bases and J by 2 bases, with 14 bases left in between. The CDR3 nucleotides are TGTGCCAGCAGCGTAGCGGCCAGGGCACCAAACACTGAAGCTTTCTTT. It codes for CASSVAARAPNTEAFF.

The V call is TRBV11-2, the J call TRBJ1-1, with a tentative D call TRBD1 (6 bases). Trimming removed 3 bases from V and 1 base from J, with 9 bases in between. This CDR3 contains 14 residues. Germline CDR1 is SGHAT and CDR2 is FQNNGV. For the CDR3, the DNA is TGTGCCAGCAGCTTTAAGGACAGGAACACTGAAGCTTTCTTT. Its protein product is CASSFKDRNTEAFF.

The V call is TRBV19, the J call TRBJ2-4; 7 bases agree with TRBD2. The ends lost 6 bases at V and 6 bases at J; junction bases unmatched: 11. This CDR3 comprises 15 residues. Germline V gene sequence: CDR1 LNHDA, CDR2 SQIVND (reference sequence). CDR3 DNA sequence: TGTGCCAGTAGCCCCCCCGCGGGAGCCGTAAACATTCAGTACTTC. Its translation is CASSPPAGAVNIQYF.

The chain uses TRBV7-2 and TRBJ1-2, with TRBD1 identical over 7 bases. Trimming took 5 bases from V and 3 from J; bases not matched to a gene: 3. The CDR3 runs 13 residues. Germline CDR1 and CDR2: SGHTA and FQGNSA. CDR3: CASSRDRDYGYTF. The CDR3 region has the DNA TGTGCCAGCAGCCGCGACAGGGACTATGGCTACACCTTC. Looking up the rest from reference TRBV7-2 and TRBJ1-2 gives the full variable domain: GAGVSQSPSNKVTEKGKDVELRCDPISGHTALYWYRQSLGQGLEFLIYFQGNSAPDKSGLPSDRFSAERTGGSVSTLTIQRTQQEDSAVYLCASSRDRDYGYTFGSGTRLTVV.

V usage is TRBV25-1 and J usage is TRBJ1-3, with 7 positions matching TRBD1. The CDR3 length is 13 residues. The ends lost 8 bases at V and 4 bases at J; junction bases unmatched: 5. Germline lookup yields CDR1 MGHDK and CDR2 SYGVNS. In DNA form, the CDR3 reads TGTGCCAGCCAGAGGACAGGCGGAAACACCATATATTTT. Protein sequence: CASQRTGGNTIYF.

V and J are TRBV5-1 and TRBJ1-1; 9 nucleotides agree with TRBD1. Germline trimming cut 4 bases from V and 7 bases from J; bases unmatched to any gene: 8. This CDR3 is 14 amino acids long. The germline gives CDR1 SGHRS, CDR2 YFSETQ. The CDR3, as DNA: TGCGCCAGCAGCGTACAGGGGGCTACGGGTGAAGCTTTCTTT. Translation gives CASSVQGATGEAFF.

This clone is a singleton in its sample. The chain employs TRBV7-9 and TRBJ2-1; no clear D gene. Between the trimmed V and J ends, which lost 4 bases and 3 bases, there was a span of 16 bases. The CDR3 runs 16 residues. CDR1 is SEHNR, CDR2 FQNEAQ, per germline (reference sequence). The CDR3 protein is CASSSPRLGLYNEQFF. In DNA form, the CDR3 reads TGTGCCAGCAGCTCCCCACGACTCGGCCTCTACAATGAGCAGTTCTTC. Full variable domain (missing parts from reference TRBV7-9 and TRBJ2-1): DTGVSQNPRHKITKRGQNVTFRCDPISEHNRLYWYRQTLGQGPEFLTYFQNEAQLEKSRLLSDRFSAERPKGSFSTLEIQRTEQGDSAMYLCASSSPRLGLYNEQFFGPGTRLTVL.

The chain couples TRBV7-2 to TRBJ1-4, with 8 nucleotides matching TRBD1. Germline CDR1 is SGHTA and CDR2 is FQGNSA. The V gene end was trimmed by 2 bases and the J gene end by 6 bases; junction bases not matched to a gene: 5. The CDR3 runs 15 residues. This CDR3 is CASSLSQGGDEKLFF. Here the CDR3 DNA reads TGTGCCAGCAGCTTATCACAGGGGGGCGATGAAAAACTGTTTTTT.

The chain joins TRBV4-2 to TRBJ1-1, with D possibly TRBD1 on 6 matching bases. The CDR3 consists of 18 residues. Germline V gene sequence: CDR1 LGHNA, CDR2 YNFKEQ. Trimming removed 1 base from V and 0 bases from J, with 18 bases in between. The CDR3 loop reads CASSQGYLQGLMNTEAFF. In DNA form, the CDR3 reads TGTGCCAGCAGCCAAGGTTACCTACAGGGTCTGATGAACACTGAAGCTTTCTTT.

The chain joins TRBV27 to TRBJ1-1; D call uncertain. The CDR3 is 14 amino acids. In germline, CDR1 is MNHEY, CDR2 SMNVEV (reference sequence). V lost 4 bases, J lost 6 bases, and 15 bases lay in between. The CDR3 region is CASSSLTGGPEAFF. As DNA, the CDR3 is TGTGCCAGCAGTTCCCTGACGGGTGGCCCTGAAGCTTTCTTT.

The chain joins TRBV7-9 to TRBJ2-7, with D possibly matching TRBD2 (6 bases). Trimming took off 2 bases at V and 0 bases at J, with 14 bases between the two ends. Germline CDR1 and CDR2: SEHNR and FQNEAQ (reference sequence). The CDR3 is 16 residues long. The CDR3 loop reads CASSLRRGPISYEQYF. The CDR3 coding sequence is TGTGCCAGCAGCTTACGGCGGGGCCCCATCTCCTACGAGCAGTACTTC.

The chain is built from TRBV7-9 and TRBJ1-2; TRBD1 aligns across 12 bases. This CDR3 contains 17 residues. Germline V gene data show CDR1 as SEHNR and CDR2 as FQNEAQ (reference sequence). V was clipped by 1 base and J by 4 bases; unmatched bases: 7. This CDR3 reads CASSLEGTGGAGYGYTF. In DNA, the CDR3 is TGTGCCAGCAGCTTAGAGGGGACAGGGGGCGCCGGCTATGGCTACACCTTC. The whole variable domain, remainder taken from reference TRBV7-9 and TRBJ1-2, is DTGVSQNPRHKITKRGQNVTFRCDPISEHNRLYWYRQTLGQGPEFLTYFQNEAQLEKSRLLSDRFSAERPKGSFSTLEIQRTEQGDSAMYLCASSLEGTGGAGYGYTFGSGTRLTVV.

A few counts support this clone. The DNA for the CDR3 is TGTGCCAGCAGCTTACGAGGCGTCGGCTGGAATCAGCCCCAGCATTTT. As protein: CASSLRGVGWNQPQHF. The gene calls are TRBV7-2 and TRBJ1-5; D uncertain. Between the trimmed V and J ends, which lost 2 bases and 4 bases, there was a span of 15 bases. Germline V gene lookup returns CDR1 SGHTA and CDR2 FQGNSA. The CDR3 spans 16 residues. Together with reference TRBV7-2 and TRBJ1-5, the CDR3 gives the full variable domain: GAGVSQSPSNKVTEKGKDVELRCDPISGHTALYWYRQSLGQGLEFLIYFQGNSAPDKSGLPSDRFSAERTGGSVSTLTIQRTQQEDSAVYLCASSLRGVGWNQPQHFGDGTRLSIL.

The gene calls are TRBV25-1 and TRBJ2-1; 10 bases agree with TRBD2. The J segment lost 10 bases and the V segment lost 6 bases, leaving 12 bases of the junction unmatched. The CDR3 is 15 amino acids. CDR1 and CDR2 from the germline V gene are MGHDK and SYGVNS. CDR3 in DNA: TGTGCCAGCAGGAAAAGCGGGGGGGCCTATTACGAGCAGTTCTTC. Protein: CASRKSGGAYYEQFF.

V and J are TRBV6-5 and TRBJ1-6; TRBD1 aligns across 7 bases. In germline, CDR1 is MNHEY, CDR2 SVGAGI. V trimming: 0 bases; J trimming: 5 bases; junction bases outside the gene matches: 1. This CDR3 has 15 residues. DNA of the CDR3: TGTGCCAGCAGTTACTCCGGACAGGATAATTCACCCCTCCACTTT. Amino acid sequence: CASSYSGQDNSPLHF.

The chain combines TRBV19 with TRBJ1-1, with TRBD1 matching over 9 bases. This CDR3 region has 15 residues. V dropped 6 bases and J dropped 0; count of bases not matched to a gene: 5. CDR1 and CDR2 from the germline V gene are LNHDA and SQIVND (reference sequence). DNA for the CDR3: TGTGCCAGTAGCCAGACAGGGGGGCTGAACACTGAAGCTTTCTTT. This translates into CASSQTGGLNTEAFF.

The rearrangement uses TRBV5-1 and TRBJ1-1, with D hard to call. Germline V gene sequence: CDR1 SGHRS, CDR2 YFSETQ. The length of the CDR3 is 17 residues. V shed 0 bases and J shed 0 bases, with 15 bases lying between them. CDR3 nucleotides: TGCGCCAGCAGCTTGGAAAGTTCTAGCGGCGTGAACACTGAAGCTTTCTTT. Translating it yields CASSLESSSGVNTEAFF.

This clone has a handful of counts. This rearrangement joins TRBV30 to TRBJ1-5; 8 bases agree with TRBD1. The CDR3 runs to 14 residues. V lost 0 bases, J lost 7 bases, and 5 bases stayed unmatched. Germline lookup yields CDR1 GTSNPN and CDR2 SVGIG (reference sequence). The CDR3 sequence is CAWSVTGGAQPQHF. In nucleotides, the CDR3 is TGTGCCTGGAGTGTAACAGGGGGAGCGCAGCCCCAGCATTTT.